This T cell receptor beta chain came from a study of T cells in Graves' hyperthyroidism and ophthalmopathy. Broader study findings: Most thyroid clonotypes that were expanded above 0.001 also turned up in blood.

This clonotype has at least ten counts. As yet, its antigen is unknown. RNA transcripts served as the template for amplifying TCR beta CDR3 regions. Researchers ran a first-round RT-PCR on the TCR CDR3 using the HTBI primer set. TCRdb used MiXCR to reprocess the multiplex PCR reads, holding one entry per CDR3 protein. In the table there are some 720,000 distinct CDR3 sequences, about 17% of which are singletons. The study enrolled patients aged 18 to 65 with newly diagnosed hyperthyroidism of under 2 months' duration. It was around 10 ml of fresh peripheral blood that supplied the PBMCs. Sample: blood. This clonotype was obtained from a man aged 18 to 29 with Graves' hyperthyroidism.

The CDR3 here is CSAPGQTNNEQFF. The CDR3 DNA reads as TGCAGTGCCCCGGGACAGACAAACAATGAGCAGTTCTTC. The chain combines TRBV20-1 with TRBJ2-1, with 7 bases aligning to TRBD1. The germline CDR1 and CDR2 sequences are DFQATT and SNEGSKA (reference sequence). The CDR3 has 13 residues. Germline trimming cut 6 bases from V and 5 bases from J; bases unmatched to any gene: 7.